This TCR delta chain derives from a study of fetal and pediatric gammadelta thymocytes (dated by TCRdb to between 2020 and 2023). Study-level background: The bulk gammadelta thymocyte repertoires, which combined previously published data with newly generated, unpublished data, were used to reinforce a single-cell study of gammadelta thymocyte development. A total of 10 or so subjects, comprising 3 fetal thymus donors and 7 pediatric thymus donors, were covered by the bulk gammadelta thymocyte repertoire set. Bulk gammadelta thymocyte repertoires combined previously published data (refs 27,28) with unpublished data. Bulk TCR repertoire data were included to raise the number of subjects and reinforce the CDR3 publicity analysis.

Relative to germline, V is 1 base shorter and J is 1 base shorter, with 28 bases between their ends. The CDR3 contains 21 residues, cysteine and phenylalanine counted. The sequence is cut down to CDR3 DNA, 63 bases in frame from base 1. From the germline V gene, CDR1 is TSWWSYY and CDR2 is QGS. The sequencer listed for this sample is Illumina MiSeq. On the authors' methods: For the publicity analysis, the Vgamma9Vdelta2 and nonVgamma9Vdelta2 bulk CDR3 files from each subject were merged to form one combined repertoire per subject. CDR3 publicity was scored from 0 to 19 by checking each amino acid sequence across 9 single-cell datasets and approximately eleven bulk repertoires, using base R and dplyr. TCRdb called clones afresh from the public reads with CATT; identical DNA rows were later merged. What appears here as the V and J calls and clone size reflects TCRdb's work, not the paper's. This sample comprises fewer than 2,500 delta-chain clones, around a quarter of them detected only once. The biggest ten clones account for about 4.4% of the sample.

This clone is characterized as medium-sized (0.01 to 0.1%). Its antigen remains undetermined. Base qualities are not recorded, but no much larger clone differs from it by a single base. Summary of the overall study and its limitations: Compared with post-natal repertoires, fetal gammadelta thymocyte repertoires were previously reported to be enriched for TRDV2, TRGV8 and TRGV9 usage, low N additions and public CDR3s.

For staining, thymocytes received Zombie NIR viability dye along with antibodies against CD3 (UCHT1), TCRgammadelta (11F2), TCRVgamma9 (IMMU360) and TCRVdelta2 (IMMU389). Bulk TRD and TRG CDR3 repertoires were generated separately from sorted Vgamma9Vdelta2 and nonVgamma9Vdelta2 gammadelta thymocytes of human fetal and pediatric thymuses. Pediatric thymus tissue was collected in Belgium from children having cardiac surgery. The pediatric thymus donors included in the study ranged in age from about 1 to 12 years. Thymic cell suspensions were made from fetal and post-natal thymuses as previously described. NonVgamma9Vdelta2 thymocytes were sorted as CD3+ gammadeltaTCR+ cells lacking the Vgamma9+Vdelta2+ phenotype. A FACS Aria III cell sorter (BD Biosciences) was used for cell sorting.

Recombination joined TRDV1 with TRDJ1; the D segment could be TRDD3, given 9 matching bases. The receptor was isolated from a child who underwent cardiac surgery and was recorded as healthy. The sample taken for sequencing was non-Vgamma9Vdelta2 gamma-delta T cells from the thymus. The cell subset or site label of this sample denotes: CD3+gammadeltaTCR+ thymocytes not co-expressing Vgamma9 and Vdelta2. For the CDR3, the sequence is CALGEPNSSYSGDTPTDKLIF. The sequenced DNA: TGTGCTCTTGGGGAACCGAATTCTTCCTACTCGGGGGATACCCCCACCGATAAACTCATCTTT.